This T cell receptor beta chain originates from a study of T cell clones after liver transplantation. On the study more broadly: Post-transplant blood was tracked for graft-donor-reactive T cell clones identified in a pre-transplant mixed lymphocyte reaction.

There are 14 residues in the CDR3. Germline V gene data show CDR1 as MNHNS and CDR2 as SASEGT. Trimming cost V 7 bases and J 5 bases, with 17 bases left between them. Clones were sequenced by immunoSEQ multiplex PCR, and TCRdb holds only the in-frame ones, with some missing. The sample contains around 77,000 clones, 80% of which appear only once. This clone showed up just once. Its antigen is still unknown. Study results and limitations: A larger donor-reactive than third-party decline suggested partial antigen-specific deletion.

This sequence originates from a human patient who received a liver transplant. Some T cells may be supplied by the graft donor. The chain links TRBV6-1 to TRBJ1-1; TRBD1 might be the D (6 bases). The sequences come from CD4+ T cells from blood, collected 12 months after liver transplant. CDR3 in amino acids: CASMRDTTKTEAFF. The CDR3 region has the DNA TGTGCCAGCATGCGGGACACGACGAAAACTGAAGCTTTCTTT.